This T cell receptor (beta chain) was recovered during a study of beta chain features in type 1 diabetes. Study-wide results and limits: Reduced insertions and increased deletions marked VDJ junctions in type 1 diabetes patients. PCR could preferentially amplify shorter templates, alike in patients and controls. Moderate but significant shortening of TCRB CDR3s was recorded in all four CD4+ subsets from Type 1 diabetes patients.

In its sample, this clone was seen a few times. Its antigen is as yet unknown. Germline values: CDR1 MDHEN, CDR2 SYDVKM. This CDR3 spans 16 amino acids. After removal of 3 bases from V and 5 bases from J, the junction contained 10 bases not matched to a gene. Sequenced material consisted of expressed TCRB transcripts (all of the isolated RNA was reverse transcribed). Measured with immunoSEQ multiplex PCR; TCRdb has only the in-frame clones, and not every one. The data hold 250,000 to 350,000 clones, with over 12% observed a single time. The TCR was taken from a man between 18 and 29 years old with type 1 diabetes. The genes are TRBV28 and TRBJ1-2; TRBD1 matches at 9 bases. What was sequenced was naive CD4+ T cells from blood. This CDR3 reads CASSLIPGTGSYGYTF. The CDR3, as DNA: TGTGCCAGCAGTTTGATCCCCGGGACAGGGTCTTATGGCTACACCTTC.